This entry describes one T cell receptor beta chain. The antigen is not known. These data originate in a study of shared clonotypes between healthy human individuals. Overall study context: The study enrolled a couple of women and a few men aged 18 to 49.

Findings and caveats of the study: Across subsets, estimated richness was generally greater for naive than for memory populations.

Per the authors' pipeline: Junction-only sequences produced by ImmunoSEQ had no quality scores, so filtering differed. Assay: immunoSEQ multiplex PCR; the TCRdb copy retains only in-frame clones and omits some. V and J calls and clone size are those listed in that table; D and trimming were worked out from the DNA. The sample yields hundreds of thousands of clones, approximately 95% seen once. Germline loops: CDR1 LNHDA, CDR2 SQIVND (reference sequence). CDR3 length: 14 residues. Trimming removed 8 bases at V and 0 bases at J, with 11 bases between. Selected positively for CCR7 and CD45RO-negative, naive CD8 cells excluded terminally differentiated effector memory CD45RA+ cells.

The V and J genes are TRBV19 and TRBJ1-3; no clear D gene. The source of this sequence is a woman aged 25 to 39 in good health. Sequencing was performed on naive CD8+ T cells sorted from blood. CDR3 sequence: CASFKWSSGNTIYF. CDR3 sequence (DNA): TGTGCCAGTTTCAAATGGAGCTCTGGAAACACCATATATTTT.